This T cell receptor (beta chain) appears in the sequencing data of a study of T-cell reconstitution after alpha-beta-depleted transplantation in children. CDR3 length: 14 amino acids. Germline V CDR1 and CDR2: SEHNR, FQNEAQ (reference sequence). The V end was cut by 1 base, the J end by 6 bases, with 13 bases between. Preparation of the TCRbeta library used unique molecular identifiers. TCRdb passed the PCR reads through MiXCR, listing each CDR3 protein once. The repertoire holds fewer than 750,000 distinct CDR3 sequences, with 20% to 25% as singletons. Findings and caveats of the study: The main origin of T-cell counts and diversity one year after transplant was newly produced T cells. It was reported that alpha-beta T cells came from several hundred expanded graft clones (about two months after transplant). Some patients' high day-60 TCRbeta diversity was attributed to recipient cells surviving conditioning.

A few counts support this clonotype. Its antigen is unidentified. The sample was PBMCs, mostly from graft donor cells, taken 360 days after TCRalphabeta/CD19-depleted stem cell transplant. J is TRBJ2-7 and V is TRBV7-9, with D hard to call. The TCR sequence derives from a boy in the first two years of life who had a stem cell transplant for acute myeloid leukemia, so the T cells may come from the graft donor. In nucleotides, the CDR3 is TGTGCCAGCAGCTTAGTCTCACTCTTCGGCGAGCAGTACGTC. Translated, it gives CASSLVSLFGEQYV.